A single sample gave rise to the 18 T cell receptor beta chains below, sequenced in a study of blood T cell repertoires in COVID-19. TCRdb keeps only in-frame clones here, not all; method: immunoSEQ multiplex PCR. Of just under 45,000 clones listed, approximately 89% were seen once; the top ten hold 1% to 1.5%. The sample taken for sequencing was peripheral blood. These receptors originate from a woman in her thirties or forties with acute or convalescent COVID-19.

This sequence joins TRBV3-1 (or the pseudogene TRBV3-2) and TRBJ2-1; 13 bases match TRBD2. Germline trimming cut 3 bases from V and 6 bases from J; bases unmatched to any gene: 11. The germline V gene encodes CDR1 LGHDT and CDR2 YNNKEL (reference sequence). The CDR3 is 18 amino acids. The CDR3 loop reads CASSQRGRTSGSTNEQFF. In DNA, the CDR3 is TGTGCCAGCAGCCAGAGGGGACGGACTAGCGGGAGCACCAATGAGCAGTTCTTC.

Here the CDR3 DNA reads TGTGCCAGCAGGTACAGGGGGCGTACAGATACGCAGTATTTT. It encodes CASRYRGRTDTQYF. The genes are TRBV3-1 (or the pseudogene TRBV3-2) and TRBJ2-3, with 9 bases lining up with TRBD1. CDR3 length: 14 residues. The V segment lost 6 bases and the J segment 3 bases; nucleotides outside the gene matches: 4. Germline CDR1 and CDR2: LGHDT and YNNKEL (reference sequence).

This clone was found once. The rearrangement links TRBV2 to TRBJ2-7, with D maybe TRBD1 (6 bases). Trimming shortened V by 6 bases and J by 3 bases, and 18 bases separated the two germline ends. The CDR3 is made up of 15 amino acids. Looked up from germline, CDR1 is SNHLY and CDR2 is FYNNEI. The CDR3 DNA reads TGTGCCAGCAGCCTTAAGACAGGTCAAGGCTACGAGCAGTACTTC. It specifies CASSLKTGQGYEQYF.

The genes are TRBV18 and TRBJ1-6; 8 bases map to TRBD1. Per the germline V gene, CDR1 is KGHSH and CDR2 is LQKENI. There are 18 residues in the CDR3. Trimming took 5 bases from V and 7 from J; bases not matched to a gene: 16. As DNA, the CDR3 is TGTGCCAGCTCATCAATTACGGGACAGGCGAGGGGGAATTCACCCCTCCACTTT. Its protein product is CASSSITGQARGNSPLHF.

This rearrangement joins TRBV28 to TRBJ1-2, with a tentative D call TRBD1 (5 bases). Germline CDR1 is MDHEN and CDR2 is SYDVKM. The CDR3 covers 14 residues. The V gene lost 3 bases and the J gene lost 1 base, with 9 bases spanning the gap. CDR3 sequence (DNA): TGTGCCAGCAGTTTGGCAGGGCATAACTATGGCTACACCTTC. Its protein is CASSLAGHNYGYTF.

The J gene is TRBJ1-5, the V gene TRBV11-3; 7 nucleotides agree with TRBD1. This CDR3 is built from 17 residues. J lost 3 bases, V lost 2 bases, and 10 bases had no gene match. The V gene's germline CDR1 is SGHNT and CDR2 YENEEA. In nucleotides, the CDR3 is TGTGCCAGCAGCTTATCGGGTGACAGGGTACCCAATCAGCCCCAGCATTTT. Amino acid sequence: CASSLSGDRVPNQPQHF.

CDR3 DNA sequence: TGTGCCAGCAGCGCGGGACAGGGGGTATTAAGTTACGGTGAAAAACTGTTTTTT. As protein: CASSAGQGVLSYGEKLFF. This chain joins TRBV9 and TRBJ1-4, with TRBD1 matching over 11 bases. CDR3 size: 18 residues. Trimming cost V 3 bases and J 7 bases; bases outside gene matches: 14. CDR1 is SGDLS, CDR2 YYNGEE, per germline.

This sequence joins TRBV28 and TRBJ2-4; possible D gene TRBD1, 6 bases. The germline CDR1 and CDR2 sequences are MDHEN and SYDVKM. V lost 6 bases, J lost 0 bases, and 15 bases lay in between. The CDR3 is 16 amino acids. As DNA, the CDR3 is TGTGCCAGCAGCATAGGGGACATCGTAGCCAAAAACATTCAGTACTTC. This encodes CASSIGDIVAKNIQYF.

The gene calls are TRBV19 and TRBJ2-5, with 11 positions matching TRBD1. Looked up from germline, CDR1 is LNHDA and CDR2 is SQIVND (reference sequence). Germline trimming cut 7 bases from V and 5 bases from J; bases unmatched to any gene: 9. The length of the CDR3 is 15 residues. The CDR3 protein is CASTGTGGIWETQYF. DNA of the CDR3: TGTGCCAGTACCGGGACAGGGGGAATATGGGAGACCCAGTACTTC.

The chain carries TRBV6-5 and TRBJ2-7; 11 bases align to TRBD1. Germline V gene sequence: CDR1 MNHEY, CDR2 SVGAGI. The CDR3 sequence is 15 residues long. Germline trimming cut 5 bases from V and 6 bases from J; bases unmatched to any gene: 9. The CDR3 here is CASSPPGQGVLEQYF. Written as DNA, the CDR3 is TGTGCCAGCAGTCCGCCGGGACAGGGGGTACTCGAGCAGTACTTC.

The V call is TRBV30, the J call TRBJ2-7; a possible D gene is TRBD1 (5 bases). V was shortened by 6 bases and J by 2 bases, with 20 bases between the two germline ends. The CDR3 has 15 amino acids. Germline assignment: CDR1 GTSNPN and CDR2 SVGIG (reference sequence). The CDR3 here is CACRPFGRATYEQYF. DNA for the CDR3: TGTGCCTGCCGCCCTTTTGGCAGGGCCACCTACGAGCAGTACTTC.

This clone was picked up one time. The chain links TRBV19 to TRBJ2-3; unclear D gene. Germline V lookup: CDR1 LNHDA, CDR2 SQIVND (reference sequence). V shed 6 bases and J shed 1 base, with 5 bases lying between them. This CDR3 contains 12 residues. The CDR3 protein is CASSQGTDTQYF. For the CDR3, the DNA is TGTGCCAGTAGCCAGGGCACAGATACGCAGTATTTT.

The gene calls are TRBV7-2 and TRBJ1-5; 9 positions agree with TRBD1. V gave up 5 bases and J gave up 3 bases; unmatched junction bases: 5. This CDR3 region has 15 residues. The V gene's germline CDR1 is SGHTA and CDR2 FQGNSA. CDR3 DNA sequence: TGTGCCAGCAGCGGTAGGACAGGGGTCAATCAGCCCCAGCATTTT. Its protein product is CASSGRTGVNQPQHF.

V is TRBV27 and J is TRBJ2-7, with 11 bases aligning to TRBD2. Trimming took 8 bases from V and 2 from J; bases not matched to a gene: 11. Germline V gives CDR1 MNHEY, CDR2 SMNVEV (reference sequence). The CDR3 length is 16 residues. The CDR3 bases are TGTGCCAGCCCTCATCGTGTGGGACTAGCGGCCTACGAGCAGTACTTC. Residues: CASPHRVGLAAYEQYF.

The rearrangement uses TRBV4-1 and TRBJ1-2; D remains ambiguous. CDR1 is MGHRA, CDR2 YSYEKL, per germline. Trimming took 0 bases from V and 4 from J, leaving 12 bases between them. The CDR3 spans 15 residues. Here the CDR3 reads CASSQDLMAFYGYTF. CDR3 DNA sequence: TGCGCCAGCAGCCAAGATTTAATGGCCTTCTATGGCTACACCTTC.

This rearrangement joins TRBV10-3 to TRBJ1-5, with a weak D call TRBD1 (5 bases). CDR3 length: 13 residues. V lost 0 bases and J lost 5, with 5 bases in between. CDR1 is ENHRY and CDR2 is SYGVKD in the germline V gene. The chain's CDR3 is CAISESGDQPQHF. The CDR3 bases are TGTGCCATCAGTGAGTCAGGGGATCAGCCCCAGCATTTT.

The chain uses TRBV7-7 and TRBJ2-5; 11 bases map to TRBD2. After removal of 4 bases from V and 2 bases from J, the junction contained 6 bases not matched to a gene. The CDR3 sequence is 16 residues long. Germline CDR1 is SSHAT and CDR2 is FNYEAQ (reference sequence). CDR3 sequence reads: CASSWGPSGGQETQYF. The CDR3 bases are TGTGCCAGCAGCTGGGGGCCTAGCGGGGGGCAAGAGACCCAGTACTTC.

The table lists this clone with a count of one. This chain uses TRBV23-1 with TRBJ1-5; D not resolved. TRBV23-1 is identified as an open reading frame with a role that is uncertain. The CDR3 contains 19 residues. The ends were cut back, 8 bases at V and 7 bases at J, with 33 bases in the middle. CDR3 in amino acids: CASLPFTYGESLGPQPQHF. DNA of the CDR3: TGCGCCAGCCTACCTTTCACGTATGGCGAGTCCCTAGGTCCCCAGCCCCAGCATTTT.